This T cell receptor beta chain came from a study of Tregs in tolerant kidney transplant recipients. Here immunoSEQ multiplex PCR was the method, and the copy in TCRdb shows in-frame clones only, minus some. The clone table shows about 23,000 clones, with the ten largest holding 4.1%. Remarks on this clone: The DNA ends 3 residues before the CDR3 does, and the rest of the CDR3 is filled in from the germline J gene.

J gave up 2 bases and V 4 bases, and 11 bases lay outside the gene matches. Germline CDR1 and CDR2: PRHDT and FYEKMQ (reference sequence). This CDR3 spans 17 amino acids. Related graft donors supplied nonmyeloablative bone marrow transplants, and mixed chimerism was transient. The TCR sequence derives from a human patient who received a combined kidney and bone marrow transplant. The graft donor may have given rise to some T cells. V is TRBV13 and J is TRBJ2-1, with 7 nucleotides matching TRBD1. The source material was CD4+ T cells from blood (PBMCs), sampled 6 months after the transplant. The CDR3 bases that were read are TGTGCCAGCAGCTCGTCTCTCCGGGACAGCCCCTACAATGAG. Its protein product is CASSSSLRDSPYNE. The CDR3 in its entirety is CASSSSLRDSPYNEQFF.